These 10 T cell receptor beta chains were all obtained from the same sample, sequenced in a study of blood T cell repertoires in COVID-19. Sequencing used immunoSEQ multiplex PCR; TCRdb keeps in-frame clones, though not all of them. Here the sample spans 150,000 to 200,000 clones, approximately 90% being singletons. The sample was peripheral blood. The receptors derive from a man aged 35-49 years with active or convalescent COVID-19.

The V call is TRBV2, the J call TRBJ1-5, with 7 bases lining up with TRBD1. CDR3 length: 15 amino acids. Germline CDR1 is SNHLY and CDR2 is FYNNEI. The V and J ends lost 1 base and 5 bases, in that order; junction bases with no gene match: 5. This chain's CDR3 is CASSEEQGMHQPQHF. CDR3 nucleotides: TGTGCCAGCAGTGAAGAACAGGGGATGCATCAGCCCCAGCATTTT.

V gene TRBV3-1 (or the pseudogene TRBV3-2) combines with J gene TRBJ2-7; 11 bases align to TRBD2. The V gene end was trimmed by 6 bases and the J gene end by 5 bases; junction bases not matched to a gene: 9. This CDR3 spans 15 amino acids. Germline V gene lookup returns CDR1 LGHDT and CDR2 YNNKEL (reference sequence). The CDR3 region has the DNA TGTGCCAGCAGTCGTAGCGGGAGGGCCCTAAACGAGCAGTACTTC. The encoded protein is CASSRSGRALNEQYF.

This clone showed up just a few times. This chain connects TRBV7-2 to TRBJ2-1; 7 nucleotides align to TRBD2. Germline-derived CDR1 and CDR2 are SGHTA and FQGNSA. There are 13 residues in the CDR3. After removal of 3 bases from V and 7 bases from J, the junction contained 3 bases not matched to a gene. CDR3 DNA: TGTGCCAGCAGCTTGGGGGGGGAGAATGAGCAGTTCTTC. It is translated as CASSLGGENEQFF.

V is TRBV24-1 and J is TRBJ2-5; the D gene is possibly TRBD2 (6 bases). This CDR3 is built from 12 residues. From germline, CDR1 is KGHDR and CDR2 SFDVKD. The ends were cut back, 7 bases at V and 4 bases at J, with 9 bases in the middle. CDR3 in amino acids: CATSVGGETQYF. The CDR3 nucleotides read TGTGCCACCAGCGTGGGAGGAGAGACCCAGTACTTC.

The chain carries TRBV10-3 and TRBJ2-1; 7 positions match TRBD1. CDR1 and CDR2 (germline): ENHRY, SYGVKD. Losses at the gene ends were 8 bases for V and 10 bases for J; bases not matched to a gene: 14. This CDR3 region has 14 residues. The CDR3 region is CAIEGAGQVNEQFF. Written as DNA, the CDR3 is TGTGCCATCGAAGGGGCTGGACAGGTCAACGAGCAGTTCTTC.

The J gene is TRBJ2-6, the V gene TRBV23-1, with D possibly matching TRBD1 (7 bases). TRBV23-1 is known as an ORF, though its function is uncertain. The germline V and J ends were trimmed by 4 bases and 4 bases, with 23 bases remaining between them. The CDR3 has 19 amino acids. CDR3 in DNA: TGCGCCAGCAGTCCCAGCACAGGGGACTGCTCCTCCGGGGCCAACGTCCTGACTTTC. It yields the protein CASSPSTGDCSSGANVLTF.

The CDR3 DNA reads TGTGCCAGCAGGGGCTACGGGGGCTATGGCTACACCTTC. It specifies CASRGYGGYGYTF. This chain links TRBV12-3 or TRBV12-4 with TRBJ1-2; D might be TRBD1 (5 bases). With 6 bases removed from V and 4 bases from J, the gap between germline ends came to 12 bases. This CDR3 has 13 amino acids.

This clone has a single count. One junction end disagrees with the germline gene, perhaps due to a read error. This sequence joins TRBV20-1 and TRBJ1-1; D is unclear. Germline values: CDR1 DFQATT, CDR2 SNEGSKA (reference sequence). The CDR3 loop spans 11 amino acids. The CDR3 bases are TGCAGTGCCACCAGGAACCCTGAGGCTTTCTTT. Translating it yields CSATRNPEAFF.

Points on this clone: The sample has other DNA sequences that encode this CDR3 too. The chain has TRBV5-8 and TRBJ1-5; 7 nucleotides line up with TRBD1. The CDR3 is made up of 14 amino acids. The V segment lost 2 bases and the J segment 6 bases; nucleotides outside the gene matches: 5. Germline CDR1 SGHTS, CDR2 YDEGEE. CDR3 DNA sequence: TGTGCCAGCAGCTTAGGGCAGGGGGGTCAGCCCCAGCATTTT. Translated: CASSLGQGGQPQHF.

The rearrangement links TRBV6-5 to TRBJ2-7; tentatively, D is TRBD2 (6 bases). Germline V gene data show CDR1 as MNHEY and CDR2 as SVGAGI. The CDR3 loop spans 11 amino acids. Trimming removed 5 bases at V and 9 bases at J, with 11 bases between. DNA for the CDR3: TGTGCCAGCAGTCCCCCGGGAGCGCAGTACTTC. Protein product: CASSPPGAQYF.